What follows describes a single T cell receptor (beta chain). Its antigen is not yet known. Base qualities are not provided; no much larger clone lies one nucleotide away. The junction carries 6 bases between V and J, which are trimmed by 2 bases and 2 bases respectively. From its cysteine to its phenylalanine, the CDR3 spans 13 amino acids. Only the CDR3 DNA is retained, 39 bases long and in frame from the first base. CDR1 and CDR2, per the germline V gene (reference sequence), are MNHNY and SVGAGI. The sample belongs to a study of cytomegalovirus exposure and HLA in healthy donors (dated by TCRdb to between 2016 and 2019). Some background on the complete study: In an earlier analysis of 450 to 750 of the donors, 276 Gb of sequence data and 117 million unique TCR beta sequences from 180 million or so T cells were reported. Along with the roughly 610-subject first cohort, a separate validation cohort of approximately 110 different subjects was used. Among approximately 370 genotyped donors of the cohort, an average of approximately 220,000 unique TCR beta nucleotide sequences was sequenced per donor, of which roughly 17% were non-productive. The T cell repertoires of under 750 subjects were profiled by immunosequencing and related to cytomegalovirus serostatus. Because of strong linkage in the cohort, roughly five DR-DQ haplotypes were treated as single units for association and clustering. Alongside the repertoire data, information on donor age, sex, ethnicity and CMV serostatus was compiled. In a later analysis, previously published TCR beta repertoires from 550 to 700 donors were re-analyzed and high-resolution HLA genotyping was added so that TCR occurrence patterns could be studied. The study aimed to test whether cataloging public T cell receptors could reveal signatures of past pathogen exposure. To predict cytomegalovirus infection status, the study brought together high-throughput TCR immunosequencing, statistical association of individual TCRs with disease status, and machine learning. The number of typed donors differed by locus: roughly 620-630 for A, B, C, DRB1 and DQB1; approximately 520 for DQA1; some 610 for DPA1; and some 470 for DPB1. All discovery cohort repertoires had been generated using a single sequencing platform. Of the approximately 370 genotyped donors, 81% were placed in the genetic ancestry cluster associated with self-reported Caucasian donors. To decide whether each TCR beta V gene segment behaved as functional or pseudogenic, an earlier analysis of fewer than 750 of the donors relied on high-throughput TCR beta sequencing. A later genetic analysis took genome-wide SNP genotypes for about 55% of the 666 donors and used that subset as a discovery cohort. HLA typing covered class I and class II loci at four-digit resolution. Rather than drawing on any new phenotypic data, the later analysis identified candidate immune exposures from TCR beta sequences and the way those sequences occurred across donors. An early release that covered some 640 HLA-typed donors contained about 300 gigabases of sequencing data and 75 million to 100 million unique TCR sequences. General findings and caveats noted by the study authors: In a later analysis, most CMV-associated TCR beta chains were found to appear HLA-restricted, with HLA associations seemingly driven largely by CMV exposure. Compared with the roughly 670-donor mean, donors in an Asian-associated ancestry cluster had fewer N-insertions in productive TCRs, according to a later genetic analysis. A group of highly shared sequence variants was considered likely to be a technical artifact of the sequencing pipeline. Correlated functional status among segregating V segments might reflect linkage disequilibrium, but an unknown experimental factor could not be ruled out. Around 16 rarely observed V segments, including chromosome 9 orphons, were excluded from the earlier analysis of several hundred of the donors because counts were too low. In a later analysis, the rate of TCR association differed among HLA loci, with DRB1 alleles having the most associated TCRs and HLA-C alleles having the fewest. Some IMGT-functional V segments, including TRBV6-2 and TRBV6-3, could not be distinguished by the 87-base-pair reads and were therefore excluded. CMV serostatus was the only immune exposure information available for the cohort. Because HLA typing was unavailable for some donors at each locus, only the typed subset was used in association tests. The study gave a list of more than 150 TCR beta chains associated with cytomegalovirus. Broadly in line with IMGT annotations, most TCR beta V segments showed up in productive rearrangements about 90% or about 30% of the time in an earlier analysis of some 590 of the donors. Cytomegalovirus status was reported to be diagnosed by the classifier with high specificity and sensitivity in both the original and validation cohorts. Most TCR sequences were observed very rarely across donors, whereas some public TCRs were present in many individuals. In a later genetic analysis, a missense DCLRE1C variant was associated with V-gene and J-gene trimming of TCR beta chains, and the association was replicated in an independent cohort. A later analysis reported that several top co-occurrence clusters appeared linked to parvovirus B19, influenza, CMV and Epstein-Barr virus. Compared with equally common non-associated chains, HLA-associated TCR beta chains in a later analysis were more clonally expanded and had lower generation probabilities. Assigning TCR associations to individual alleles was difficult when HLA alleles, especially DR and DQ, strongly co-occurred. A further reported finding was that TCR beta sequences accurately predicted the HLA-A and HLA-B alleles for most subjects in the first cohort. Presence/absence analyses assumed roughly uniform sequencing depth across donors, an assumption that may not hold. The cohort was sequenced for TCR beta chains only, and without alpha or paired-chain data the features that could be detected were limited. Three of the identified cytomegalovirus-associated TCR beta chains were confirmed in vitro to be specific for cytomegalovirus antigens. Specific HLA alleles were associated with around 18,000 TCR beta sequences at a false discovery rate of 0.05 in a later analysis. The authors suggested that the approach could potentially be generalized to other disease states and immunological phenotypes.

The library was produced with the immunoSEQ multiplex PCR assay. For the multiplex PCR, a mixture combining 60 forward primers for TCR Vbeta segments and 13 reverse primers for TCR Jbeta segments was used. The CDR3 region of rearranged TCR beta genes was amplified from genomic DNA with a multiplex PCR assay. The amplified TCR beta libraries were sequenced on the Illumina HiSeq System as 87-base-pair reads. The authors' analysis ran thus. A later analysis tallied tens of millions of unique TCR beta chains across the 610 or so repertoires, and about 12 million of those chains were shared by two or more donors. To remove PCR and sequencing errors, raw reads were error-corrected and collapsed into unique sequences using a nearest-neighbor algorithm that merged closely related sequences. To assign V, D and J gene segments, CDR3 sequences were aligned to IMGT reference sequences. For a sequence to be retained, a match of at least six nucleotides was required to both a V gene segment and a J gene segment. A rearrangement was called productive if the CDR3 had no stop codons and remained in frame with V and J, and every other rearrangement was called non-productive. CDR3 was defined by IMGT convention, running from the second conserved V-encoded cysteine to the conserved J-encoded phenylalanine. In an earlier analysis of more than 550 of the donors, sequences lacking an unambiguous match to a single V gene segment were excluded. In an earlier analysis of 587 of the donors, a V segment was called functional when productive rearrangements were above 56.7%, and segregating when the standard deviation between donors exceeded 5%. A statistical classification framework was built for diagnosing cytomegalovirus status from the catalog of TCR beta chain sequences. In a later analysis, V and J genes were assigned by comparing TCR nucleotide sequences against IMGT/GENE-DB human TR gene sequences. A later analysis assigned CDR3 sequences and most-parsimonious VDJ recombination scenarios with the TCRdist pipeline. A later analysis defined each TCR beta chain by its CDR3 amino acid sequence plus V-gene family, and excluded reads lacking a unique V-gene family. As a way to deal with suspected cross-contamination and a sequencing artifact, a later analysis dropped approximately 570 nucleotide sequences that were highly shared and had low generation probability. In a later analysis, a clonal expansion index was calculated for each public chain from normalized within-repertoire ranks of inferred template counts. In a later analysis, generation probabilities were computed using a VDJ recombination model fitted to out-of-frame rearrangements, and the results were checked against IGoR. In a later analysis, hypergeometric tests were used to score TCR-TCR, TCR-HLA and TCR-CMV co-occurrence, with a repertoire-size bias correction applied to TCR pairs. In a later analysis, false discovery rates were estimated by permuting HLA or CMV assignments 20 times. In a later analysis, co-occurring TCRs were grouped using DBSCAN, with TCRdist sequence similarity added in when clustering inside HLA-allele-positive subsets. Co-occurrence clustering excluded repertoires with fewer than 30,000 or more than 120,000 public chains, plus five with anomalous nucleotide sharing. TCRdb limited this immuneACCESS table to in-frame rearrangements with V and J called. A share of clones is missing; checked studies link under half to unresolved V genes, and the rest is unexplained. That table gives V, J and clone size, and the DNA gave D and trimming. This sample is represented by approximately 160,000 clones; about four fifths of them were singletons. The ten largest make up around 7% of the sample.

In total, 500 to 700 healthy bone marrow donors made up the cohort. All cohort members were sampled while nominally healthy, although unrecorded immune exposures were likely present. The donor was CMV seropositive and belonged to the group of over 250 seropositive cohort members. A peripheral blood sample was collected from each donor, and TCR beta sequencing was performed on peripheral blood mononuclear cells. The Qiagen DNeasy Blood Extraction Kit was used to extract genomic DNA from the blood cell samples. The chain was built from TRBV6-6 and TRBJ1-1; the D gene identity is not certain. The TCR was taken from a man younger than 40 in good health and CMV-seropositive. The source material was PBMCs. The nucleotides are TGTGCCAGCAGTTACACGAGAAACACTGAAGCTTTCTTT. It is translated as CASSYTRNTEAFF.